A single sample is the source of the 11 T cell receptor beta chains below, sequenced in a study of blood T cell repertoires in COVID-19. Generated by immunoSEQ multiplex PCR, the TCRdb table keeps only in-frame clones and is missing some. Here the sample spans roughly 250,000 clones, around 82% being singletons. The sample was peripheral blood. Receptor source: a woman of 80 years or more with active or convalescent COVID-19.

The chain recombines TRBV29-1 with TRBJ2-1, with 9 nucleotides matching TRBD1. CDR3 length: 12 amino acids. Losses at the gene ends were 5 bases for V and 6 bases for J; bases not matched to a gene: 2. Germline-derived CDR1 and CDR2 are SQVTM and ANQGSEA. CDR3 sequence (DNA): TGCAGCGTTTCGACAGGGGGCAATGAGCAGTTCTTC. This encodes CSVSTGGNEQFF.

The chain is built from TRBV11-2 and TRBJ2-7; TRBD2 agrees at 10 bases. Germline-derived CDR1 and CDR2 are SGHAT and FQNNGV. V lost 0 bases and J lost 0; bases outside the gene matches: 5. This CDR3 region has 17 residues. The CDR3 loop is CASSLEGTSGASYEQYF. The CDR3, as DNA: TGTGCCAGCAGCTTAGAGGGCACTAGCGGGGCCTCCTACGAGCAGTACTTC.

The CDR3 bases are TGTGCCAGTAGTTCCAGGGCGGGGCAAAATAGCAATCAGCCCCAGCATTTT. Residues: CASSSRAGQNSNQPQHF. The chain has TRBV19 and TRBJ1-5; TRBD1 is a possible D gene (5 bases). The CDR3 totals 17 residues. V was cut by 5 bases and J by 0 bases, with 17 bases left in between. CDR1 and CDR2 (germline): LNHDA, SQIVND (reference sequence).

The CDR3 is CAISVSVKEGQFF. DNA for the CDR3: TGTGCCATCAGTGTGTCGGTTAAGGAGGGGCAGTTCTTC. The chain employs TRBV10-3 and TRBJ2-1; possibly TRBD2 for D (6 bases). V was cut by 4 bases and J by 12 bases, with 16 bases left in between. Germline CDR1 and CDR2: ENHRY and SYGVKD. This CDR3 spans 13 amino acids.

This chain links TRBV11-2 with TRBJ1-2, with a possible D match to TRBD1 (5 bases). This CDR3 is 15 amino acids long. Germline V gene lookup returns CDR1 SGHAT and CDR2 FQNNGV. The ends were cut back, 5 bases at V and 6 bases at J, with 19 bases in the middle. This CDR3 is CASSPPTGGVDGYTF. CDR3 sequence (DNA): TGTGCCAGCAGCCCCCCGACGGGGGGGGTCGATGGCTACACCTTC.

The chain has TRBV28 and TRBJ1-3; the match to TRBD1 covers 8 bases. Germline V gene lookup returns CDR1 MDHEN and CDR2 SYDVKM. V shed 6 bases, J shed 1 base, and the junction held 8 bases outside the gene matches. CDR3 length: 16 amino acids. CDR3 in DNA: TGTGCCAGCAGCAAACAGGGGGGAACTTCTGGAAACACCATATATTTT. Translated: CASSKQGGTSGNTIYF.

This clone was found a few times. The gene calls are TRBV19 and TRBJ1-1; 9 bases match TRBD1. J lost 6 bases, V lost 6 bases, and 8 bases had no gene match. CDR1 LNHDA and CDR2 SQIVND come from the germline V gene (reference sequence). The CDR3 is 14 residues long. CDR3 DNA: TGTGCCAGTAGCGCGAGGGACAGGGAACCTGAAGCTTTCTTT. Translating gives CASSARDREPEAFF. Full variable domain (missing parts from reference TRBV19 and TRBJ1-1): DGGITQSPKYLFRKEGQNVTLSCEQNLNHDAMYWYRQDPGQGLRLIYYSQIVNDFQKGDIAEGYSVSREKKESFPLTVTSAQKNPTAFYLCASSARDREPEAFFGQGTRLTVV.

A few counts support this clone. V is TRBV5-4 and J is TRBJ2-5; D possibly corresponds to TRBD1 (7 bases). The length of the CDR3 is 16 residues. V shed 1 base and J shed 0 bases, with 13 bases lying between them. The germline V gene encodes CDR1 SGHNT and CDR2 YYREEE (reference sequence). CDR3 coding DNA: TGTGCCAGCAGCTTGTGGGCAGGGGGGAACCAAGAGACCCAGTACTTC. It is translated as CASSLWAGGNQETQYF.

The genes are TRBV5-1 and TRBJ2-3; D may be TRBD2 (6 bases). Germline V CDR1 and CDR2: SGHRS, YFSETQ. There are 15 residues in the CDR3. Trimming removed 4 bases from V and 5 bases from J, with 17 bases in between. Written as DNA, the CDR3 is TGCGCCAGCAGCCGGGGGACTCAGCCGATAGATACGCAGTATTTT. Its protein product is CASSRGTQPIDTQYF.

The rearrangement uses TRBV15 and TRBJ1-4; D possibly corresponds to TRBD1 (5 bases). Trimming left V 0 bases short and J 2 bases short, with 16 bases between. This CDR3 has 18 amino acids. The germline CDR1 and CDR2 sequences are LNHNV and YYDKDF (reference sequence). CDR3 sequence (DNA): TGTGCCACCAGCAGAGATCCGGGCGACAGATGGACTAATGAAAAACTGTTTTTT. Its translation: CATSRDPGDRWTNEKLFF.

V usage is TRBV19 and J usage is TRBJ1-2, with TRBD1 identical over 11 bases. The CDR3 loop spans 14 amino acids. V was pared by 3 bases and J by 4 bases, with 1 base of the junction left unmatched. Looked up from germline, CDR1 is LNHDA and CDR2 is SQIVND (reference sequence). The CDR3: CASSIGTGGYGYTF. The CDR3 DNA sequence: TGTGCCAGTAGTATTGGGACAGGGGGCTATGGCTACACCTTC.